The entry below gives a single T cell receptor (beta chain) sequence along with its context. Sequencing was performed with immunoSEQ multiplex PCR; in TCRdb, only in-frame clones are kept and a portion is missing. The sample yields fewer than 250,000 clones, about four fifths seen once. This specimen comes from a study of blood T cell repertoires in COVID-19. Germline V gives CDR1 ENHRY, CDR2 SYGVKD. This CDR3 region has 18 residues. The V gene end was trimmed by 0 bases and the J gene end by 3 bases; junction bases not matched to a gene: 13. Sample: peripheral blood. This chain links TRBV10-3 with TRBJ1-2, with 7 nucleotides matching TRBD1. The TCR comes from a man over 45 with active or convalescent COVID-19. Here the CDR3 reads CAISESGKTGPRYYGYTF. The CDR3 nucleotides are TGTGCCATCAGTGAGTCAGGGAAGACAGGGCCGAGGTACTATGGCTACACCTTC.